The clone carrying this TCR beta chain occurred many times. Antigen: not known. This specimen comes from a study of type 1 regulatory T cells. About the research overall: T-allo10 is an in vitro-generated, Tr1-enriched CD4 T cell product specific for alloantigen. Study-wide findings and caveats: Compared with non-Tr1 cells, Tr1 cells showed a narrower TCR repertoire.

TCRdb itself ran the reads through MiXCR, one entry per CDR3 protein. The sample contains fewer than 5,500 distinct CDR3 sequences, 20% to 30% of which appear only once. The clonotype comes from a human donor in good health. Sequencing was carried out using cultured type 1 regulatory T (Tr1) cells, either the whole culture or a sorted fraction (not recorded which).

Here the CDR3 reads CASSFGLGPRDTQYF. In nucleotides, the CDR3 is TGTGCCAGCAGCTTTGGACTGGGCCCCCGGGATACGCAGTATTTT. The J gene is TRBJ2-3, the V gene TRBV7-9, with D possibly TRBD2 on 5 matching bases. The CDR3 sequence is 15 residues long. CDR1 SEHNR and CDR2 FQNEAQ come from the germline V gene (reference sequence). The V end was cut by 3 bases, the J end by 6 bases, with 16 bases between.